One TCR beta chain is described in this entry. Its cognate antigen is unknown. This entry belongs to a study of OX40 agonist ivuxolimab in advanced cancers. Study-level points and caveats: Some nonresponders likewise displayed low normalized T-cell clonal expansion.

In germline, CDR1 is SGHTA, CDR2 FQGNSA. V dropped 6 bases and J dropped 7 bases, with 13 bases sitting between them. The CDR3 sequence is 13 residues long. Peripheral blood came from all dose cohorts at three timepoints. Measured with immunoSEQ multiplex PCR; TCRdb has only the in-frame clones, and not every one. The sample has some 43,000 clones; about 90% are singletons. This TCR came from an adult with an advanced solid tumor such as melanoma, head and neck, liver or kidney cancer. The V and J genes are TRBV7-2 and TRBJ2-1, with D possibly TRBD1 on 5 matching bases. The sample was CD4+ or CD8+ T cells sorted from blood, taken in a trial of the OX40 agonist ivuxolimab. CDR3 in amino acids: CASRLRGNNEQFF. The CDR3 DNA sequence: TGTGCCAGCAGACTTAGGGGAAATAATGAGCAGTTCTTC. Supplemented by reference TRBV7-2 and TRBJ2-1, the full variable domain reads GAGVSQSPSNKVTEKGKDVELRCDPISGHTALYWYRQSLGQGLEFLIYFQGNSAPDKSGLPSDRFSAERTGGSVSTLTIQRTQQEDSAVYLCASRLRGNNEQFFGPGTRLTVL.